The next 15 T cell receptor beta chains were all read from a single sample in a study of control samples from healthy donors and cancer patients (dated by TCRdb to 2018 to 2021). Libraries came from the immunoSEQ multiplex PCR assay. TCRdb limited this immuneACCESS table to in-frame rearrangements with V and J called. A share of clones is missing; checked studies link under half to unresolved V genes, and the rest is unexplained. Here the sample has fewer than 200,000 clones; 90% occur a single time. The ten most abundant clones make up over 1.1% of the sample. Sequencing was done on a sample of blood. The receptors were gathered from a woman between 45 and 65 years old in good health.

The chain uses TRBV5-4 and TRBJ2-1; D tentatively fits TRBD1 or TRBD2 (5 bases each). This CDR3 is 14 amino acids long. Germline-derived CDR1 and CDR2 are SGHNT and YYREEE (reference sequence). V lost 5 bases and J lost 9, with 18 bases in between. CDR3 nucleotide sequence: TGTGCCAGCAGACCGGGACCGGAAAACCTTGAGCAGTTCTTC. Its translation: CASRPGPENLEQFF.

V gene TRBV5-5 combines with J gene TRBJ1-3, with D perhaps matching TRBD1 (5 bases). The CDR3 has 16 residues. The V gene's germline CDR1 is SGHKS and CDR2 YYEKEE (reference sequence). With 2 bases removed from V and 7 bases from J, the gap between germline ends came to 19 bases. In DNA form, the CDR3 reads TGTGCCAGCAGCTTCGAAATGTGGGGCTCCGGGAACACCATATATTTT. Translating it yields CASSFEMWGSGNTIYF.

The J gene is TRBJ1-2, the V gene TRBV5-1; D possibly corresponds to TRBD1 (5 bases). The CDR3 is 13 amino acids. V was pared by 2 bases and J by 5 bases, with 10 bases between. The germline V gene has CDR1 SGHRS and CDR2 YFSETQ. This CDR3 is CASSLDSLYGYTF. The CDR3 DNA is TGCGCCAGCAGCTTAGACAGCCTATATGGCTACACCTTC. Together with reference TRBV5-1 and TRBJ1-2, the CDR3 gives the full variable domain: KAGVTQTPRYLIKTRGQQVTLSCSPISGHRSVSWYQQTPGQGLQFLFEYFSETQRNKGNFPGRFSGRQFSNSRSEMNVSTLELGDSALYLCASSLDSLYGYTFGSGTRLTVV.

This chain joins TRBV18 and TRBJ1-1; tentatively, D is TRBD1 (6 bases). Germline V gene lookup returns CDR1 KGHSH and CDR2 LQKENI. There are 15 residues in the CDR3. V dropped 3 bases and J dropped 1 base, with 12 bases sitting between them. The DNA of the CDR3 is TGTGCCAGCTCACCTCCTATGGGGGCGAACACTGAAGCTTTCTTT. Its protein product is CASSPPMGANTEAFF.

This clone was seen a handful of times. The gene calls are TRBV29-1 and TRBJ1-1; D gene ambiguous. Germline values: CDR1 SQVTM, CDR2 ANQGSEA. The V end was cut by 6 bases, the J end by 1 base, with 12 bases between. This CDR3 has 13 amino acids. DNA of the CDR3: TGCAGCGTCCCACCAAGAGAGAACACTGAAGCTTTCTTT. This translates into CSVPPRENTEAFF.

V is TRBV2 and J is TRBJ1-1; D perhaps matches TRBD1 (6 bases). Trimming left V 6 bases short and J 7 bases short, with 12 bases between. The V gene's germline CDR1 is SNHLY and CDR2 FYNNEI. This CDR3 is 12 amino acids long. CDR3 coding DNA: TGTGCCAGCAGAGCCGGGACATATGAAGCTTTCTTT. It yields the protein CASRAGTYEAFF.

This sequence joins TRBV12-3 or TRBV12-4 and TRBJ1-6, with unresolved D. The CDR3 is 12 residues long. The V gene lost 7 bases and the J gene lost 9 bases, with 10 bases spanning the gap. The CDR3 reads CASKHSGSPLHF. In DNA form, the CDR3 reads TGTGCCAGCAAACACAGCGGTTCACCCCTCCACTTT.

This rearrangement joins TRBV11-2 to TRBJ2-1, with D maybe TRBD2 (5 bases). The V end was cut by 5 bases, the J end by 5 bases, with 13 bases between. CDR1 SGHAT and CDR2 FQNNGV come from the germline V gene. The CDR3 has 14 residues. Here the CDR3 reads CASSKQWGDNEQFF. CDR3 coding DNA: TGTGCCAGCAGCAAACAGTGGGGAGACAATGAGCAGTTCTTC.

The V and J genes are TRBV6-6 and TRBJ2-7; the D gene could be TRBD1 or TRBD2 (5 bases each). Per the germline V gene, CDR1 is MNHNY and CDR2 is SVGAGI (reference sequence). The CDR3 spans 15 residues. V gave up 10 bases and J gave up 4 bases, with 23 bases separating them. In DNA form, the CDR3 reads TGTGCCACCTGGGGGACGTTAACCGCCCGATACGAGCAGTACTTC. Amino acids: CATWGTLTARYEQYF.

This clone was counted only a few times. This chain uses TRBV4-2 with TRBJ1-6, with a tentative D call TRBD1 (5 bases). Germline values: CDR1 LGHNA, CDR2 YNFKEQ. The ends were cut back, 0 bases at V and 9 bases at J, with 21 bases in the middle. CDR3 length: 18 amino acids. The CDR3 spells CASSQDARTSGVGSPLHF. The DNA for the CDR3 is TGTGCCAGCAGCCAAGATGCCAGGACATCCGGTGTGGGTTCACCCCTCCACTTT.

The chain is built from TRBV4-1 and TRBJ2-1; D gene unclear. Germline values: CDR1 MGHRA, CDR2 YSYEKL. CDR3 size: 17 residues. Deletions cut 1 base from V and 0 bases from J, with 13 bases between. The CDR3 region has the DNA TGCGCCAGCAGCCAAGGTCTGGCAGTAAGCTCCTACAATGAGCAGTTCTTC. Protein product: CASSQGLAVSSYNEQFF.

This CDR3 reads CASSNQGTSYGYGYTF. DNA of the CDR3: TGTGCCAGTAGTAACCAAGGGACTTCCTACGGGTATGGCTACACCTTC. The chain is built from TRBV19 and TRBJ1-2, with TRBD1 as a possible D gene (5 bases). The CDR3 runs 16 residues. Germline assignment: CDR1 LNHDA and CDR2 SQIVND (reference sequence). V was pared by 4 bases and J by 5 bases, with 20 bases between.

The rearrangement links TRBV6-2 or TRBV6-3 to TRBJ1-1; 7 positions match TRBD1. CDR1 is MNHEY and CDR2 is SVGEGT in the germline V gene. The CDR3 sequence is 18 residues long. J was trimmed by 0 bases and V by 3 bases; bases with no gene match: 13. Here the CDR3 reads CASSYFITGASMNTEAFF. CDR3 bases: TGTGCCAGCAGTTATTTCATAACAGGGGCTAGCATGAACACTGAAGCTTTCTTT.

The sample holds one count of this clone. The genes are TRBV18 and TRBJ2-7; perhaps TRBD1 as D (5 bases). Germline CDR1 is KGHSH and CDR2 is LQKENI. This CDR3 comprises 14 residues. Deletions cut 2 bases from V and 1 base from J, with 9 bases between. CDR3 sequence reads: CASSPLTESYEQYF. The DNA for the CDR3 is TGTGCCAGCTCACCATTGACAGAGTCCTACGAGCAGTACTTC.

This chain connects TRBV7-9 to TRBJ1-3; tentative D call: TRBD1 (6 bases). Germline loops: CDR1 SEHNR, CDR2 FQNEAQ (reference sequence). The CDR3 has 15 residues. Trimming removed 5 bases at V and 3 bases at J, with 14 bases between. CDR3 nucleotides: TGTGCCAGCAGCCCGGGACATTCCGTTGGAAACACCATATATTTT. Protein product: CASSPGHSVGNTIYF.